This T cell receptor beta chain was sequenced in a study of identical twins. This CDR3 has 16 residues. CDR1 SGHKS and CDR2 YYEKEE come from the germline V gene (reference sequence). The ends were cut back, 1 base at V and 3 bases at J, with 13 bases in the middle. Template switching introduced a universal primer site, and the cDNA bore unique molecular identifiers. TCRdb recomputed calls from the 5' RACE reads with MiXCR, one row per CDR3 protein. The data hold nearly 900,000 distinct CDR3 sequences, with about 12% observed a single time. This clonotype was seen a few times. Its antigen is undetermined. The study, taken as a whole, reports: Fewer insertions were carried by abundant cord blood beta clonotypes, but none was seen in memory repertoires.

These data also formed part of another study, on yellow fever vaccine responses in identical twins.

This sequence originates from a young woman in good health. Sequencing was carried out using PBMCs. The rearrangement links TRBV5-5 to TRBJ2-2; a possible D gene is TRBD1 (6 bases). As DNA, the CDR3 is TGTGCCAGCAGCTTGACTGGGGGCGCGTACACCGGGGAGCTGTTTTTT. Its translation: CASSLTGGAYTGELFF.